A single T cell receptor (beta chain) is shown here with its context. Its target is not known. This record comes from a study of blood T cells in healthy people across ages. Overall study findings and caveats: Donor CMV infection status was unknown, possibly confounding age-related changes in expanded clonotypes. TCR beta diversity correlated strongly with naive T cell percentage. Age brought a roughly linear fall in TCR beta diversity measured per million T cells.

Primed by a sample-barcoded 5' primer and a J-beta primer mix, a second PCR proceeded for about 7 to 11 cycles. TCRdb redid the calling of the 5' RACE reads with MiXCR, one entry per CDR3 protein. Counted here are about 680,000 distinct CDR3 sequences, 45% to 50% occurring once; the ten biggest clones make up 25% to 35%. This CDR3 region has 17 residues. Germline V gene sequence: CDR1 KGHDR, CDR2 SFDVKD. With 5 bases removed from V and 0 bases from J, the gap between germline ends came to 13 bases. V and J are TRBV24-1 and TRBJ2-6, with D possibly matching TRBD1 (6 bases). The sequenced sample consisted of blood. The sequence came from a woman aged 55-69 years in good health. DNA of the CDR3: TGTGCCACCAGTGGATCGGACAGTCTCTCTGGGGCCAACGTCCTGACTTTC. Its translation: CATSGSDSLSGANVLTF.